Listed here are 6 T cell receptor beta chains from one sample, sequenced in a study of T cells in Graves' hyperthyroidism and ophthalmopathy. There were TCR beta CDR3 regions amplified from RNA transcripts. The TCR CDR3 first-round RT-PCR relied on the HTBI primer set. MiXCR, run by TCRdb on the multiplex PCR reads, gives a single entry per CDR3 protein. The data contain approximately 620,000 distinct CDR3 sequences, roughly 13% of them singletons. The sample taken for sequencing was blood. These receptors were collected from a woman younger than 45 with Graves' hyperthyroidism that later progressed to Graves' ophthalmopathy.

This clonotype was counted many times. The rearrangement joins TRBV19 to TRBJ2-3, with TRBD1 identical over 7 bases. The germline V gene has CDR1 LNHDA and CDR2 SQIVND (reference sequence). After removal of 0 bases from V and 5 bases from J, the junction contained 2 bases not matched to a gene. The CDR3 extends over 14 amino acids. CDR3 DNA sequence: TGTGCCAGTAGTATAGATAGGGGGCGAGATACGCAGTATTTT. This codes for CASSIDRGRDTQYF.

This chain uses TRBV11-3 with TRBJ2-5; 8 bases match TRBD1. The CDR3 spans 13 residues. Germline values: CDR1 SGHNT, CDR2 YENEEA. J lost 5 bases, V lost 6 bases, and 5 bases had no gene match. CDR3 nucleotide sequence: TGTGCCAGCAGGGACAGGGAGTGGGAGACCCAGTACTTC. Protein product: CASRDREWETQYF.

This clonotype was observed many times. The chain recombines TRBV28 with TRBJ2-1; 8 bases are shared with TRBD2. This CDR3 has 16 residues. Germline trimming cut 6 bases from V and 3 bases from J; bases unmatched to any gene: 10. Germline-derived CDR1 and CDR2 are MDHEN and SYDVKM. Written as DNA, the CDR3 is TGTGCCAGCAGATCGACAGCGGGAGTGAACTACAATGAGCAGTTCTTC. This sequence encodes CASRSTAGVNYNEQFF.

This clonotype has only a few counts. Relative to the germline gene, one junction end is altered; a read error may explain this. The CDR3 reads CASSLVDPRETQHF. For the CDR3, the DNA is TGTGCCAGCAGCCTCGTTGATCCCCGGGAGACCCAGCACTTC. V and J are TRBV7-9 and TRBJ2-5, with a possible D match to TRBD2 (6 bases). The CDR3 runs to 14 residues. Germline V gene data show CDR1 as SEHNR and CDR2 as FQNEAQ (reference sequence).

This clonotype was picked up a small number of times. The CDR3 here is CASSLVVGTEDTQYF. The CDR3 DNA sequence: TGTGCCAGCAGCTTGGTAGTGGGTACGGAAGATACGCAGTATTTT. This chain links TRBV5-5 with TRBJ2-3, with D unresolved. Trimming stripped 0 bases from V and 5 bases from J, with 13 bases between. The CDR3 sequence is 15 residues long. CDR1 is SGHKS, CDR2 YYEKEE, per germline (reference sequence).

Many counts were recorded for this clonotype. The chain has TRBV5-1 and TRBJ1-2; D might be TRBD1 (5 bases). In germline, CDR1 is SGHRS, CDR2 YFSETQ. V dropped 6 bases and J dropped 3 bases, with 15 bases sitting between them. This CDR3 is built from 14 residues. CDR3 in DNA: TGCGCCAGCACCGACCGGGACGGAGACTATGGCTACACCTTC. Residues: CASTDRDGDYGYTF.